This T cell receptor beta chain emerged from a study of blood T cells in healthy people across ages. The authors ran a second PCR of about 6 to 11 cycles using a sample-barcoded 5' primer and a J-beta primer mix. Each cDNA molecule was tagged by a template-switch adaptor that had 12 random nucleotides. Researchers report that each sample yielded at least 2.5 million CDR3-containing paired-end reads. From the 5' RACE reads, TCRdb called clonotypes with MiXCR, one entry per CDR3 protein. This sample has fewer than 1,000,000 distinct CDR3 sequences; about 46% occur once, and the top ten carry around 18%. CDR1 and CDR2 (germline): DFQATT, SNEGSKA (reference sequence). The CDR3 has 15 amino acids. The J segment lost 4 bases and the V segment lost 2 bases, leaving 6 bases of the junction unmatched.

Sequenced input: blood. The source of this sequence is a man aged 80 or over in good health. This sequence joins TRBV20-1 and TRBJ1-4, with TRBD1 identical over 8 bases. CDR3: CSARRQGAGNEKLFF. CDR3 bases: TGCAGTGCTAGACGGCAGGGGGCCGGTAATGAAAAACTGTTTTTT.